The source of this TCR beta chain is a study of CD8 T cells in Susac syndrome. Points on this clonotype: Its antigen is undetermined.

Blood CD8+ and CD4+ T cells underwent high-throughput TCR beta sequencing. It was with random hexamers that roughly 0.45 to 1 ug RNA was reverse transcribed. Amplification of TCR beta CDR3 spanned 54 Vbeta and 13 Jbeta via immunoSEQ multiplex PCR. TCRdb recomputed calls from the immunoSEQ multiplex PCR reads with MiXCR, one row per CDR3 protein. The sample carries about 280,000 distinct CDR3 sequences, approximately 85% recorded once. Study findings and constraints: The study recognized that the number of individuals in its TCR sequencing and HLA analysis was relatively small.

In germline, CDR1 is MGHDK, CDR2 SYGVNS. Trimming took 4 bases from V and 7 from J; bases not matched to a gene: 10. The CDR3 is made up of 16 amino acids. The chain combines TRBV25-1 with TRBJ2-1; 10 positions agree with TRBD2. Material: CD8+ T cells from PBMCs. The clonotype originates from a human donor with multiple sclerosis. CDR3 bases: TGTGCCAGCAGTGTCCAGCGGGAGGGAATTATGAATGAGCAGTTCTTC. Its translation: CASSVQREGIMNEQFF.